A selection of T cell receptor beta chains follows, all from one sample in a study of technical replicates of blood from a few donors. Clones were read by immunoSEQ multiplex PCR, and TCRdb kept only the in-frame ones, dropping some. The profile shows 11,000 to 15,000 clones, roughly 80% of them singletons. Sequencing input: PBMCs. The receptors originated from a human donor in good health. The CDR3 runs from the conserved cysteine through the conserved F or W. Fields, in order: J gene, D gene, CDR3 length, V gene, clone size, CDR3 DNA, CDR3 protein. A D gene is named only where the DNA matches it firmly. Clone size appears in some rows only: once, few, many, or a class for an expanded clone.

TRBJ2-5 | . | 15 | TRBV27 | . | TGTGCCAGCAGCCCGGGAGCCGGGGTCCAAGAGACCCAGTACTTC | CASSPGAGVQETQYF
TRBJ2-1 | TRBD2 | 14 | TRBV2 | . | TGTGCCATACTAGCGGGAGTTTCTTACAATGAGCAGTTCTTC | CAILAGVSYNEQFF
TRBJ2-7 | . | 13 | TRBV18 | . | TGTGCCAGCTCACCAACCCGGGAGTTCGAGCAGTACTTC | CASSPTREFEQYF
TRBJ2-1 | . | 13 | TRBV4-1 | . | TGCGCCAGCAGCCAGAGCCCTTACAATGAGCAGTTCTTC | CASSQSPYNEQFF
TRBJ1-2 | . | 13 | TRBV29-1 | . | TGCAGCGTTGAAGTGTCGGGGGGCCGTGGCTACACCTTC | CSVEVSGGRGYTF
TRBJ2-1 | . | 15 | TRBV9 | once | TGTGCCAGCAGCGTCGTCGAGTTACCTTACAATGAGCAGTTCTTC | CASSVVELPYNEQFF
TRBJ1-2 | . | 12 | TRBV11-2 | . | TGTGCCAGCAGCCGGTACGAATATGGCTACACCTTC | CASSRYEYGYTF
TRBJ2-1 | TRBD2 | 15 | TRBV7-7 | . | TGTGCCAGCTCCCGAACTAGCGGGGATTACAATGAGCAGTTCTTC | CASSRTSGDYNEQFF
TRBJ2-1 | . | 13 | TRBV6-6 | . | TGTGCCAGCAGTTACTCGCAGTCAGTTGAGCAGTTCTTC | CASSYSQSVEQFF
TRBJ2-1 | . | 13 | TRBV5-1 | . | TGCGCCAGCAGCCCGGGAGTAGCTGGTGAGCAGTTCTTC | CASSPGVAGEQFF
TRBJ2-1 | . | 15 | TRBV11-3 | . | TGTGCCAGCAGCCTTGGGGACTCCCGAGCAGCTGAGCAGTTCTTC | CASSLGDSRAAEQFF
TRBJ1-1 | TRBD1 | 13 | TRBV19 | . | TGTGCTAGTAGTGGACAGGGGCCCACTGAAGCTTTCTTT | CASSGQGPTEAFF
TRBJ2-3 | . | 16 | TRBV4-2 | . | TGTGCCAGCAGCCAAGCGGGACACTGGGAGACAGATACGCAGTATTTT | CASSQAGHWETDTQYF
TRBJ2-5 | TRBD1 | 13 | TRBV19 | few | TGTGCCAGTAGTCTGGACAGGGATGAGACCCAGTACTTC | CASSLDRDETQYF
TRBJ2-2 | TRBD1 | 14 | TRBV11-3 | . | TGTGCCAGCAGCCCGTCGGACAGGGCCGGGGAGCTGTTTTTT | CASSPSDRAGELFF
TRBJ2-7 | . | 14 | TRBV7-8 | . | TGTGCCAGCAGCTCCCAGACGGAGGACTACGAGCAGTACTTC | CASSSQTEDYEQYF
TRBJ1-1 | . | 13 | TRBV29-1 | . | TGCAGCGCCAAAACGTCAGGGGAAGCTGAAGCTTTCTTT | CSAKTSGEAEAFF
TRBJ2-2 | TRBD1 | 14 | TRBV6-4 | medium-sized | TGTGCCAGCAGTGACGGACAGGGGGCCGGGGAGCTGTTTTTT | CASSDGQGAGELFF
TRBJ2-3 | . | 14 | TRBV5-1 | once | TGCGCCAGCAGTTTGGGAGGTAGCACAGATACGCAGTATTTT | CASSLGGSTDTQYF
TRBJ1-4 | . | 14 | TRBV27 | . | TGTGCCAGCAGTTTGGGGGCGCAGAATGAAAAACTGTTTTTT | CASSLGAQNEKLFF
TRBJ2-5 | . | 13 | TRBV5-5 | . | TGTGCCAGCAGCTTGGGCACACAGGAGACCCAGTACTTC | CASSLGTQETQYF
TRBJ1-5 | . | 13 | TRBV27 | . | TGTGCCAGCAGTTTTAACCAGGCGCAGCCCCAGCATTTT | CASSFNQAQPQHF
TRBJ1-2 | . | 13 | TRBV6-1 | . | TGTGCCAGCGAGGCGGCGACTAACTATGGCTACACCTTC | CASEAATNYGYTF
TRBJ2-3 | TRBD2 | 14 | TRBV2 | . | TGTGCCAGCAGGCGACTAGCGGGAGTTGATACGCAGTATTTT | CASRRLAGVDTQYF
TRBJ2-1 | TRBD2 | 21 | TRBV12-5 | few | TGTGCTAGTGGTTTGGTACGTGGACTAGCCCTGGGTTGGAGGTTGAACAATGAGCAGTTCTTC | CASGLVRGLALGWRLNNEQFF
TRBJ2-3 | . | 15 | TRBV5-1 | . | TGCGCCAGCAGCTTAACGGTCGATAGCACAGATACGCAGTATTTT | CASSLTVDSTDTQYF